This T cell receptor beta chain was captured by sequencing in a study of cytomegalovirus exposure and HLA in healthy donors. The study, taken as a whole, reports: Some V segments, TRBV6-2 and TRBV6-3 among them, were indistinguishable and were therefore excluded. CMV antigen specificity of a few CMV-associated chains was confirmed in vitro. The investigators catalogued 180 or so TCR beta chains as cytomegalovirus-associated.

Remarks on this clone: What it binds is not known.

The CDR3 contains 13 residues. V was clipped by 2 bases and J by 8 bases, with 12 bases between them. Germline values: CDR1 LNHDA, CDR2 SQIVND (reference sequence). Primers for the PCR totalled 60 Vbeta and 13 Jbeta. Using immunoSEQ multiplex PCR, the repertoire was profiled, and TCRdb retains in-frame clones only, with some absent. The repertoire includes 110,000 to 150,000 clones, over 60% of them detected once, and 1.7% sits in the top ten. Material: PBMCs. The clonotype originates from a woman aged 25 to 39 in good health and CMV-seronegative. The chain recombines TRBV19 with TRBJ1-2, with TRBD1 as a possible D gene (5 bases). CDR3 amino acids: CASSITGDGGYTF. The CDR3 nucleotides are TGTGCCAGTAGTATAACGGGGGACGGCGGCTACACCTTC.